Shown below are 9 T cell receptor beta chains from a single sample sequenced in a study of blood T cell repertoires in COVID-19. Assay: immunoSEQ multiplex PCR; the TCRdb copy retains only in-frame clones and omits some. The table shows fewer than 250,000 clones, with around nine tenths occurring only once. Sequencing was carried out using peripheral blood. Every receptor here comes from a man aged 55 to 70 with acute or convalescent COVID-19.

V and J are TRBV28 and TRBJ2-2; 9 positions agree with TRBD1. Germline-derived CDR1 and CDR2 are MDHEN and SYDVKM. V was clipped by 9 bases and J by 5 bases; unmatched bases: 10. This CDR3 region has 15 residues. The CDR3 DNA is TGTGCCAGTACGCCGGGACAGGGACGTACCGGGGAGCTGTTTTTT. This sequence encodes CASTPGQGRTGELFF.

The gene calls are TRBV11-3 and TRBJ1-5; 8 nucleotides line up with TRBD1. Per germline, CDR1 SGHNT and CDR2 YENEEA. V shed 2 bases, J shed 2 bases, and the junction held 5 bases outside the gene matches. The CDR3 is 16 amino acids. The CDR3 DNA sequence: TGTGCCAGCAGCTTATTGTCGGACAGGGGCAATCAGCCCCAGCATTTT. It yields the protein CASSLLSDRGNQPQHF.

The chain uses TRBV3-1 (or the pseudogene TRBV3-2) and TRBJ2-2; perhaps TRBD2 as D (5 bases). Germline values: CDR1 LGHDT, CDR2 YNNKEL (reference sequence). The CDR3 loop spans 16 amino acids. V lost 0 bases, J lost 3 bases, and 11 bases lay in between. The CDR3 protein is CASSQERAVDTGELFF. The CDR3, as DNA: TGTGCCAGCAGCCAAGAGAGGGCGGTCGACACCGGGGAGCTGTTTTTT.

This chain joins TRBV14 and TRBJ2-1; the match to TRBD2 covers 7 bases. CDR1 is SGHDN, CDR2 FVKESK, per germline. This CDR3 contains 15 residues. After removal of 2 bases from V and 5 bases from J, the junction contained 6 bases not matched to a gene. The CDR3 is CASSQNRGRDNEQFF. In nucleotides, the CDR3 is TGTGCCAGCAGCCAAAACCGCGGGAGAGACAATGAGCAGTTCTTC.

Notes on this clone: This sample also contains other DNA sequences that code for the same CDR3. This sequence joins TRBV6-5 and TRBJ1-2, with D perhaps TRBD1 (6 bases). The V gene lost 0 bases and the J gene lost 1 base, with 6 bases spanning the gap. Germline assignment: CDR1 MNHEY and CDR2 SVGAGI. The CDR3 loop spans 14 amino acids. The CDR3 DNA reads TGTGCCAGCAGTTACTCACAGGGTAACTATGGCTACACCTTC. It codes for CASSYSQGNYGYTF.

This sequence joins TRBV7-6 and TRBJ2-5, with 11 positions matching TRBD2. V lost 5 bases to trimming and J lost 3 bases; unmatched junction nucleotides: 8. Per the germline V gene, CDR1 is SGHVS and CDR2 is FNYEAQ. This CDR3 comprises 16 residues. The CDR3 region has the DNA TGTGCCAGCAGCCCGACTAGCGGGGTTAGGGAAGAGACCCAGTACTTC. Translating it yields CASSPTSGVREETQYF.

This chain uses TRBV30 with TRBJ1-1; D is unclear. The CDR3 contains 13 residues. V dropped 2 bases and J dropped 1 base, with 8 bases sitting between them. Looked up from germline, CDR1 is GTSNPN and CDR2 is SVGIG (reference sequence). DNA for the CDR3: TGTGCCTGGAGTTTCTCAGGGAACACTGAAGCTTTCTTT. Its translation: CAWSFSGNTEAFF.

V usage is TRBV5-4 and J usage is TRBJ1-1, with no clear D. The V end lost 4 bases, the J end lost 8 bases, and 15 bases lay between the germline ends. Germline assignment: CDR1 SGHNT and CDR2 YYREEE (reference sequence). The CDR3 totals 13 residues. The CDR3 is CASSGLTRAEAFF. The CDR3 nucleotides are TGTGCCAGCAGCGGACTGACCCGAGCCGAAGCTTTCTTT.

CDR3: CAWSHRVGQPQHF. The CDR3 DNA reads as TGTGCCTGGAGTCACAGGGTGGGGCAGCCCCAGCATTTT. The V gene is TRBV30, the J gene TRBJ1-5, with D perhaps TRBD1 (6 bases). V lost 2 bases to trimming and J lost 7 bases, with 12 bases between them. CDR1 is GTSNPN and CDR2 is SVGIG in the germline V gene (reference sequence). The CDR3 runs to 13 residues.